These 21 T cell receptor beta chains were sequenced from one sample in a study of blood T cell repertoires in COVID-19. This table comes from immunoSEQ multiplex PCR, and its TCRdb copy is limited to in-frame clones, with some not included. The table lists around 150,000 clones, around 92% of them singletons. Sequenced input: peripheral blood. Receptor source: a man aged 30 to 39 with COVID-19, enrolled during active disease.

This clone was picked up a small number of times. This sequence joins TRBV6-6 and TRBJ2-7; 7 nucleotides align to TRBD1. Germline V gives CDR1 MNHNY, CDR2 SVGAGI (reference sequence). The CDR3 is made up of 15 amino acids. Trimming took 1 base from V and 2 from J; bases not matched to a gene: 5. The CDR3 bases are TGTGCCAGCAGTTACTTTAAGACAGGGACCTACGAGCAGTACTTC. It is translated as CASSYFKTGTYEQYF.

This chain uses TRBV2 with TRBJ1-5, with TRBD1 matching 8 bases. Germline V gene sequence: CDR1 SNHLY, CDR2 FYNNEI. This CDR3 region has 13 residues. V dropped 6 bases and J dropped 4; count of bases not matched to a gene: 2. The CDR3 loop is CASRYRGNQPQHF. The CDR3 nucleotides read TGTGCCAGCAGATACAGGGGGAATCAGCCCCAGCATTTT.

The chain combines TRBV18 with TRBJ2-3, with 8 bases aligning to TRBD2. Germline V gene lookup returns CDR1 KGHSH and CDR2 LQKENI. Germline trimming cut 3 bases from V and 0 bases from J; bases unmatched to any gene: 11. The CDR3 contains 18 residues. The CDR3 sequence is CASSPLQGLDISTDTQYF. The CDR3 DNA sequence: TGTGCCAGCTCACCTCTACAGGGACTAGACATTAGCACAGATACGCAGTATTTT.

This clone was picked up one time. V gene TRBV9 combines with J gene TRBJ1-5; D not certain. The CDR3 loop spans 13 amino acids. In germline, CDR1 is SGDLS, CDR2 YYNGEE. V gave up 2 bases and J gave up 9 bases, with 12 bases separating them. The CDR3 sequence is CASSVASRGPQHF. CDR3 sequence (DNA): TGTGCCAGCAGCGTCGCCAGTAGAGGGCCCCAGCATTTT.

The rearrangement links TRBV3-1 (or the pseudogene TRBV3-2) to TRBJ1-1, with 8 nucleotides matching TRBD1. Trimming took 1 base from V and 10 from J; bases not matched to a gene: 8. Looked up from germline, CDR1 is LGHDT and CDR2 is YNNKEL (reference sequence). The CDR3 contains 14 residues. CDR3 nucleotide sequence: TGTGCCAGCAGCCAAGTCCAGGGGGCCGCCGGAGCTTTCTTT. Amino acids: CASSQVQGAAGAFF.

The chain links TRBV3-1 (or the pseudogene TRBV3-2) to TRBJ1-1; D ambiguous. CDR1 is LGHDT, CDR2 YNNKEL, per germline (reference sequence). V lost 4 bases, J lost 6 bases, and 18 bases lay in between. This CDR3 has 15 residues. The CDR3 reads CASSPSNLRSAEAFF. The CDR3 region has the DNA TGTGCCAGCAGCCCATCAAATCTGCGGAGCGCTGAAGCTTTCTTT.

The chain carries TRBV7-9 and TRBJ1-1, with 11 bases that match TRBD1. From germline, CDR1 is SEHNR and CDR2 FQNEAQ (reference sequence). The CDR3 covers 16 residues. The trim removed 1 base at V and 4 bases at J, leaving 5 bases unmatched. The DNA for the CDR3 is TGTGCCAGCAGCTTAGGGGACAGGGGGAGAAGCACTGAAGCTTTCTTT. Amino acids: CASSLGDRGRSTEAFF. The whole variable domain, filled in from reference TRBV7-9 and TRBJ1-1, reads DTGVSQNPRHKITKRGQNVTFRCDPISEHNRLYWYRQTLGQGPEFLTYFQNEAQLEKSRLLSDRFSAERPKGSFSTLEIQRTEQGDSAMYLCASSLGDRGRSTEAFFGQGTRLTVV.

The V call is TRBV5-6, the J call TRBJ1-2, with D unclear. This CDR3 spans 13 amino acids. V was shortened by 0 bases and J by 3 bases, with 6 bases between the two germline ends. Germline V gene lookup returns CDR1 SGHDT and CDR2 YYEEEE. In DNA, the CDR3 is TGTGCCAGCAGCTTGGACATTGACTATGGCTACACCTTC. This codes for CASSLDIDYGYTF.

The V call is TRBV19, the J call TRBJ1-2; the D is unclear. The germline gives CDR1 LNHDA, CDR2 SQIVND (reference sequence). The V end lost 5 bases, the J end lost 0 bases, and 10 bases lay between the germline ends. The CDR3 contains 14 residues. In DNA, the CDR3 is TGTGCCAGTAGTCCTGACACCTCTAACTATGGCTACACCTTC. Protein: CASSPDTSNYGYTF. Full variable domain (outside the CDR3, taken from reference TRBV19 and TRBJ1-2): DGGITQSPKYLFRKEGQNVTLSCEQNLNHDAMYWYRQDPGQGLRLIYYSQIVNDFQKGDIAEGYSVSREKKESFPLTVTSAQKNPTAFYLCASSPDTSNYGYTFGSGTRLTVV.

The rearrangement joins TRBV27 to TRBJ1-2; 11 nucleotides line up with TRBD1. Looked up from germline, CDR1 is MNHEY and CDR2 is SMNVEV (reference sequence). Unmatched junction bases numbered 14, after V lost 2 bases and J lost 6 bases. This CDR3 spans 18 amino acids. The CDR3 spells CASSLRMHPGGQGDGYTF. The CDR3 bases are TGTGCCAGCAGTTTAAGGATGCACCCGGGGGGACAGGGGGATGGCTACACCTTC.

The rearrangement uses TRBV4-1 and TRBJ1-2; weak D call: TRBD1 (5 bases). Trimming cost V 1 base and J 8 bases, with 20 bases left between them. The CDR3 totals 16 residues. CDR1 and CDR2 from the germline V gene are MGHRA and YSYEKL. The CDR3 spells CASSQVYGGNTMGYTF. The CDR3 bases are TGCGCCAGCAGCCAAGTTTACGGGGGGAATACTATGGGCTACACCTTC.

This clone was observed a handful of times. The genes are TRBV23-1 and TRBJ1-5, with D tentatively TRBD1 (6 bases). TRBV23-1 is reported as an ORF; its role is uncertain. The CDR3 contains 15 residues. V shed 0 bases and J shed 5 bases, with 11 bases lying between them. The CDR3: CASSQSRGTHQPQHF. The DNA of the CDR3 is TGCGCCAGCAGTCAATCGAGGGGGACCCATCAGCCCCAGCATTTT.

The chain links TRBV5-6 to TRBJ1-2; maybe TRBD1 (6 bases). Germline V CDR1 and CDR2: SGHDT, YYEEEE. CDR3 length: 15 residues. The V end was cut by 1 base, the J end by 0 bases, with 10 bases between. The CDR3 sequence is CASSLTGTANYGYTF. The CDR3 DNA reads TGTGCCAGCAGCTTGACAGGGACCGCTAACTATGGCTACACCTTC.

Of note for this clone: The junction shows a germline mismatch at one end, possibly a read error. CDR3 in DNA: TGTGCCCGCAGCGTATTGGGAAGCGGGGGGGCCGGGGAGCTGTTTTTT. Its translation is CARSVLGSGGAGELFF. The chain has TRBV9 and TRBJ2-2, with TRBD2 matching over 10 bases. This CDR3 is 16 amino acids long. The germline V gene has CDR1 SGDLS and CDR2 YYNGEE.

The V gene is TRBV15, the J gene TRBJ1-1, with D maybe TRBD1 (6 bases). V was cut by 3 bases and J by 5 bases, with 13 bases left in between. Germline assignment: CDR1 LNHNV and CDR2 YYDKDF (reference sequence). CDR3 length: 14 amino acids. The CDR3 spells CATSSGGGWTEAFF. CDR3 DNA sequence: TGTGCCACCAGCAGCGGGGGGGGCTGGACTGAAGCTTTCTTT.

The J gene is TRBJ2-7, the V gene TRBV28; tentative D call: TRBD1 (6 bases). CDR1 is MDHEN, CDR2 SYDVKM, per germline. This CDR3 has 13 residues. Trimming left V 4 bases short and J 4 bases short, with 11 bases between. CDR3 protein: CASSSIRGYEQYF. Written as DNA, the CDR3 is TGTGCCAGCAGTTCCATCAGGGGTTACGAGCAGTACTTC.

The chain uses TRBV5-1 and TRBJ2-1; the D gene is possibly TRBD2 (5 bases). V was pared by 1 base and J by 0 bases, with 14 bases between. Germline values: CDR1 SGHRS, CDR2 YFSETQ. The CDR3 contains 17 residues. CDR3 DNA: TGCGCCAGCAGCTTGTATAAACTAGGTTACTCCTACAATGAGCAGTTCTTC. It encodes CASSLYKLGYSYNEQFF.

The V and J genes are TRBV10-3 and TRBJ1-4; 8 bases align to TRBD1. The CDR3 is 15 amino acids. V was pared by 3 bases and J by 6 bases, with 6 bases of the junction left unmatched. The germline V gene encodes CDR1 ENHRY and CDR2 SYGVKD. The CDR3, as DNA: TGTGCCATCAGTGACGACAGGGGCGGCGATGAAAAACTGTTTTTT. Amino acid sequence: CAISDDRGGDEKLFF.

V and J are TRBV29-1 and TRBJ2-3; 7 positions agree with TRBD2. The CDR3 covers 15 residues. CDR1 is SQVTM and CDR2 is ANQGSEA in the germline V gene. V shed 6 bases and J 0 bases; nucleotides not matched to a gene: 9. The CDR3 bases are TGCAGCGTCTCCCTAGCGGCCTCTAGCACAGATACGCAGTATTTT. Amino acids: CSVSLAASSTDTQYF.

The table lists this clone with a count of one. For the CDR3, the DNA is TGCGCCAGCAGATCTTGGGAGCGGAACACTGAAGCTTTCTTT. Its protein is CASRSWERNTEAFF. J is TRBJ1-1 and V is TRBV5-1, with D unclear. The germline V gene encodes CDR1 SGHRS and CDR2 YFSETQ. With 5 bases removed from V and 1 base from J, the gap between germline ends came to 12 bases. The CDR3 is 14 amino acids.

V usage is TRBV5-1 and J usage is TRBJ1-1; 8 bases match TRBD1. CDR1 and CDR2 from the germline V gene are SGHRS and YFSETQ. CDR3 size: 16 residues. Trimming at V came to 1 base and at J to 0 bases, leaving 5 bases not matched to a gene. CDR3 DNA: TGCGCCAGCAGCTTGAGCCAGGGGGCAATGAACACTGAAGCTTTCTTT. Its translation is CASSLSQGAMNTEAFF.